This is a list of T cell receptor beta chains from one sample in a study of blood T cell repertoires in COVID-19. Some clones are missing from TCRdb's copy, which holds only in-frame ones; the method was immunoSEQ multiplex PCR. The table records about 230,000 clones, approximately 90% of them present only once. The specimen sequenced was peripheral blood. These receptors were obtained from a man in his fifties or sixties with COVID-19, enrolled during active disease. Both conserved end residues are part of each CDR3. D genes are given only for firm matches. Size values are once, few and many counts, or a class for expanded clones, and some rows have none.

cdr3_length clone_size d_call j_call v_call cdr3_aa cdr3_nt
15 NA NA TRBJ1-2 TRBV3-1/TRBV3-2 CASSQGPHGNYGYTF TGTGCCAGCAGCCAAGGGCCCCATGGTAACTATGGCTACACCTTC
13 NA NA TRBJ2-3 TRBV18 CASSPPQADTQYF TGTGCCAGCTCACCACCGCAGGCGGATACGCAGTATTTT
13 few NA TRBJ2-2 TRBV25-1 CASTSFLGGELFF TGTGCCAGCACCTCCTTCCTCGGCGGGGAGCTGTTTTTT
15 once TRBD1 TRBJ1-3 TRBV7-3 CASSATGGDGNTIYF TGTGCCAGCAGCGCCACAGGGGGAGATGGAAACACCATATATTTT
13 NA TRBD1 TRBJ1-2 TRBV10-2 CASSAGGGYGYTF TGCGCCAGCAGTGCAGGGGGCGGGTATGGCTACACCTTC
17 NA TRBD1 TRBJ2-2 TRBV4-2 CASSQGGTGGFTGELFF TGTGCCAGCAGCCAGGGGGGGACAGGGGGCTTCACCGGGGAGCTGTTTTTT
16 NA TRBD1 TRBJ1-4 TRBV5-1 CASSANPGQGFEKLFF TGCGCCAGCAGCGCCAACCCGGGACAGGGCTTCGAAAAACTGTTTTTT
16 NA TRBD1 TRBJ2-5 TRBV11-2 CASSLGQGVPQETQYF TGTGCCAGCAGCTTGGGACAGGGCGTCCCCCAAGAGACCCAGTACTTC
16 NA NA TRBJ2-3 TRBV25-1 CASSTRTAPSTDTQYF TGTGCCAGCAGTACTAGGACAGCGCCTAGCACAGATACGCAGTATTTT
18 once TRBD1 TRBJ2-6 TRBV18 CASSMDRVVFTGANVLTF TGTGCCAGCTCAATGGACAGGGTGGTGTTTACTGGGGCCAACGTCCTGACTTTC
17 NA TRBD1 TRBJ2-2 TRBV19 CASSPYRTGIGSGELFF TGTGCCAGTAGCCCGTACAGGACAGGGATTGGTTCCGGGGAGCTGTTTTTT
14 NA NA TRBJ2-3 TRBV6-1 CASSEGQGIDTQYF TGTGCCAGCAGTGAAGGTCAGGGGATAGATACGCAGTATTTT
10 few NA TRBJ2-3 TRBV9 CAGPTDTQYF TGTGCCGGCCCCACAGATACGCAGTATTTT
14 few TRBD1 TRBJ2-4 TRBV27 CASSLEGARNIQYF TGTGCCAGCAGTTTAGAGGGGGCGCGAAACATTCAGTACTTC
17 NA TRBD1 TRBJ2-2 TRBV10-3 CAISESGQGANTGELFF TGTGCCATCAGTGAGTCGGGACAGGGGGCGAACACCGGGGAGCTGTTTTTT
14 NA TRBD1 TRBJ1-4 TRBV7-6 CASSAGQAAEKLFF TGTGCCAGCAGCGCGGGACAGGCGGCGGAAAAACTGTTTTTT
15 NA TRBD1 TRBJ1-5 TRBV6-6 CASTGQGALDQPQHF TGTGCCAGCACCGGACAGGGGGCTTTAGATCAGCCCCAGCATTTT
13 NA NA TRBJ2-5 TRBV2 CASSAARQETQYF TGTGCCAGCAGTGCGGCTAGGCAAGAGACCCAGTACTTC
13 NA TRBD1 TRBJ1-1 TRBV12-3/TRBV12-4 CASKAGGGTEAFF TGTGCCAGCAAGGCAGGGGGAGGCACTGAAGCTTTCTTT
13 NA NA TRBJ2-1 TRBV24-1 CATSDFRGNEQFF TGTGCCACCAGTGATTTCAGGGGCAATGAGCAGTTCTTC
12 NA NA TRBJ1-4 TRBV12-3/TRBV12-4 CASSLTGEKLFF TGTGCCAGCAGCCTGACAGGTGAAAAACTGTTTTTT
18 NA TRBD2 TRBJ2-2 TRBV18 CASSPPGLAGINTGELFF TGTGCCAGCTCACCACCGGGACTAGCGGGAATAAACACCGGGGAGCTGTTTTTT
16 once TRBD2 TRBJ2-1 TRBV3-1/TRBV3-2 CASSLAGLAGYNEQFF TGTGCCAGCAGCCTGGCGGGACTAGCGGGCTACAATGAGCAGTTCTTC
15 NA TRBD1 TRBJ1-5 TRBV3-1/TRBV3-2 CASSAQGNSNQPQHF TGTGCCAGCAGCGCACAGGGGAATAGCAATCAGCCCCAGCATTTT
14 NA NA TRBJ2-1 TRBV25-1 CASSDYGGINEQFF TGTGCCAGCAGTGATTATGGGGGCATCAATGAGCAGTTCTTC
15 NA NA TRBJ1-4 TRBV27 CASSPSRGPNEKLFF TGTGCCAGCAGTCCCTCCAGGGGACCTAATGAAAAACTGTTTTTT
15 NA TRBD1 TRBJ2-7 TRBV3-1/TRBV3-2 CASSPRGTGASEQYF TGTGCCAGCAGCCCGCGTGGGACAGGGGCGTCAGAGCAGTACTTC
16 NA NA TRBJ2-7 TRBV28 CASSFPPAGENYEQYF TGTGCCAGCAGTTTCCCCCCTGCAGGGGAAAACTACGAGCAGTACTTC
14 NA NA TRBJ1-6 TRBV6-4 CASSEAFRGSPLHF TGTGCCAGCAGTGAGGCATTCAGGGGCTCACCCCTCCACTTT
14 NA TRBD1 TRBJ2-5 TRBV28 CASSSGGVGETQYF TGTGCCAGCAGTTCAGGGGGAGTTGGGGAGACCCAGTACTTC
14 NA NA TRBJ1-1 TRBV7-2 CASSLARRGGSAFF TGTGCCAGCAGCTTAGCGAGGCGGGGAGGGAGCGCTTTCTTT
13 NA NA TRBJ1-5 TRBV2 CASSVSFNQPQHF TGTGCCAGCAGTGTGTCATTCAATCAGCCCCAGCATTTT
14 NA NA TRBJ2-3 TRBV3-1/TRBV3-2 CASERGSGADTQYF TGTGCCAGCGAACGGGGGAGCGGTGCAGATACGCAGTATTTT
17 NA TRBD1 TRBJ1-5 TRBV24-1 CATSDSPETGANQPQHF TGTGCCACCAGTGATTCCCCCGAGACAGGGGCCAATCAGCCCCAGCATTTT
15 NA TRBD2 TRBJ2-3 TRBV3-1/TRBV3-2 CASSQDNSGGDTQYF TGTGCCAGCAGCCAAGATAATAGCGGGGGGGATACGCAGTATTTT
19 NA TRBD2 TRBJ2-1 TRBV30 CAWIPASGRVPGWENEQFF TGTGCCTGGATACCCGCTAGCGGGAGGGTACCGGGCTGGGAGAATGAGCAGTTCTTC
18 once NA TRBJ1-1 TRBV7-9 CASSLARGGADENTEAFF TGTGCCAGCAGCTTAGCTCGTGGAGGGGCCGACGAGAACACTGAAGCTTTCTTT
17 NA TRBD2 TRBJ2-1 TRBV27 CASSSPLTSGRYNEQFF TGTGCCAGCAGTTCCCCCCTCACTAGCGGGAGATACAATGAGCAGTTCTTC
14 NA NA TRBJ2-1 TRBV7-9 CASSLAEGRGEQFF TGTGCCAGCAGCTTAGCGGAGGGTAGGGGAGAGCAGTTCTTC
15 NA NA TRBJ1-6 TRBV2 CASRFGQPYNSPLHF TGTGCCAGCAGATTCGGACAGCCTTATAATTCACCCCTCCACTTT
14 NA TRBD1 TRBJ2-5 TRBV4-2 CASSTRQGEETQYF TGTGCCAGCAGCACGAGACAGGGGGAAGAGACCCAGTACTTC
15 NA NA TRBJ2-7 TRBV6-5 CASSLLEGGSYEQYF TGTGCCAGCAGCCTACTCGAAGGGGGTTCCTACGAGCAGTACTTC
14 NA TRBD1 TRBJ2-2 TRBV5-1 CASSFDRGTGELFF TGCGCCAGCAGCTTCGACAGGGGTACCGGGGAGCTGTTTTTT
13 few NA TRBJ1-2 TRBV29-1 CSVEVVTNYGYTF TGCAGCGTTGAAGTTGTTACTAACTATGGCTACACCTTC
13 NA TRBD1 TRBJ1-1 TRBV2 CASRPVPGQEAFF TGTGCCAGCAGGCCTGTACCGGGACAGGAAGCTTTCTTT
15 NA TRBD2 TRBJ2-1 TRBV29-1 CSVRAGVSNGNEQFF TGCAGCGTTAGGGCGGGAGTCTCGAATGGTAATGAGCAGTTCTTC
16 NA TRBD1 TRBJ2-5 TRBV6-2/TRBV6-3 CASSLGVDREQETQYF TGTGCCAGCAGTTTGGGGGTGGACAGGGAACAAGAGACCCAGTACTTC